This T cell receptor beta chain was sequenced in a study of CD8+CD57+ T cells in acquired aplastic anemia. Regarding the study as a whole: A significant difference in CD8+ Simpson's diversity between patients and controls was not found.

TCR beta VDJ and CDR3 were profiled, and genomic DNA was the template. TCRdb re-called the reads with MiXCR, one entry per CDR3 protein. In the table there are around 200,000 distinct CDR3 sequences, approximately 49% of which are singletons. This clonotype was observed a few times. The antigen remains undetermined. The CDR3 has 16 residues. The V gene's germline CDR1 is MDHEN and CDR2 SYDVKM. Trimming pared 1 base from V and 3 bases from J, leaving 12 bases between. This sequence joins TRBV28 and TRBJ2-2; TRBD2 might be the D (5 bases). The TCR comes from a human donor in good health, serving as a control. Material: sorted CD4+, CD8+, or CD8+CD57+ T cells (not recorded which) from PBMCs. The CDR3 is CASSLLASSYTGELFF. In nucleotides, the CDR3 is TGTGCCAGCAGTTTATTGGCTAGCTCCTACACCGGGGAGCTGTTTTTT.